Below, 2 T cell receptor beta chains from the same sample are listed, as sequenced in a study of cytotoxic CD8 clonotypes in ibrutinib-treated CLL. The assay was immunoSEQ multiplex PCR, and TCRdb's table has in-frame clones only and misses some. In the table there are roughly 42,000 clones, about 65% of which are singletons. The source material was PBMCs, sampled at disease progression, from a patient treated with ibrutinib. Source of these receptors: a human donor with chronic lymphocytic leukemia.

The table lists this clone with a few counts. The chain links TRBV7-8 to TRBJ1-3; 7 bases line up with TRBD1. Germline V lookup: CDR1 SGHVS, CDR2 FQNEAQ. The CDR3 contains 13 residues. Trimming cost V 3 bases and J 4 bases; bases outside gene matches: 0. The CDR3 loop reads CASSLDRGNTIYF. In DNA, the CDR3 is TGTGCCAGCAGCTTGGACAGGGGAAACACCATATATTTT.

This clone came up once. V gene TRBV15 combines with J gene TRBJ2-7, with 9 nucleotides matching TRBD1. V trimming: 8 bases; J trimming: 5 bases; junction bases outside the gene matches: 13. The CDR3 has 15 amino acids. From germline, CDR1 is LNHNV and CDR2 YYDKDF (reference sequence). The CDR3 region has the DNA TGTGCCACCTCCCTTACCCGGGACAGGGCGGACGAGCAGTACTTC. Translating gives CATSLTRDRADEQYF.